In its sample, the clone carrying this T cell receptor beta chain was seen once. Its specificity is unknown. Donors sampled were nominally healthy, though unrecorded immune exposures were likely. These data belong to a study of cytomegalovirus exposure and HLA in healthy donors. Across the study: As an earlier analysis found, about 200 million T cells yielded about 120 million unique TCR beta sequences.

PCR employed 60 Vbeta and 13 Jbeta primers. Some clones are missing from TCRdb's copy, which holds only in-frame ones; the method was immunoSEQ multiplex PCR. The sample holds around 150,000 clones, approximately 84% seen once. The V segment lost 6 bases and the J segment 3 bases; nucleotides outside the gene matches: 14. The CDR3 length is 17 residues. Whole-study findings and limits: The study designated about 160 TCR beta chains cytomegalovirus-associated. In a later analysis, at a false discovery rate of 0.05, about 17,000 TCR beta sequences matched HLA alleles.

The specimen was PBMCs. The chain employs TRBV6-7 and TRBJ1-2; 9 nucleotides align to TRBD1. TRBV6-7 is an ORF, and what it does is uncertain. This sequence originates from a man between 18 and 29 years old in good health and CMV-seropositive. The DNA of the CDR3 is TGTGCCAGCAGCTTCGTCCCGGGACAGGGAAGTGACTATGGCTACACCTTC. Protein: CASSFVPGQGSDYGYTF.